The next 15 T cell receptor beta chains were all read from a single sample in a study of blood T cells in healthy people across ages (dated by TCRdb to the mid-2010s). The library was obtained by 5' RACE. The sequencer was an Illumina HiSeq 2500. The second PCR ran for roughly 7 to 11 cycles and used a J-beta primer mix along with a sample-barcoded 5' primer. TCRdb cleaned the public reads at Q25 with fastp, built clones with MiXCR and kept in-frame beta chains. Each entry merges the rows of one CDR3 protein and shows their most common DNA and genes. This sample gives more than 450,000 distinct CDR3 sequences in total; about 27% of them show up just once. Over 3.5% of the sample belongs to the ten largest clones. The sample also formed part of further work on T cells of mothers and their children.

The sequenced sample consisted of blood. These receptors all stem from a boy aged 2 to 10 in good health.

A few counts support this clonotype. The gene calls are TRBV2 and TRBJ2-5; 7 nucleotides line up with TRBD2. J was trimmed by 7 bases and V by 7 bases; bases with no gene match: 15. The CDR3 sequence is 15 residues long. Germline CDR1 SNHLY, CDR2 FYNNEI. In DNA, the CDR3 is TGTGCCAGCATCCTAAGCGGACTAGTTCACGGGACCCAGTACTTC. It codes for CASILSGLVHGTQYF.

This clonotype was observed a handful of times. Compared with germline, one end of the junction differs, possibly owing to a read error. The J gene is TRBJ2-5, the V gene TRBV12-3 or TRBV12-4; 11 bases align to TRBD2. Gene TRBJ2-1 matches the end of the DNA better, so the J call may be wrong. This CDR3 has 15 amino acids. CDR3 nucleotides: TGTGCCAGCAGTTCTAGCGGGGGGAACGACAATGGGCAGTTCTTC. It specifies CASSSSGGNDNGQFF.

This clonotype was observed a few times. The CDR3 region is CATSGTSGKVNTGELFF. The CDR3 DNA reads as TGTGCCACCAGTGGGACTAGCGGGAAGGTTAACACCGGGGAGCTGTTTTTT. The V gene is TRBV24-1, the J gene TRBJ2-2; the match to TRBD2 covers 12 bases. The length of the CDR3 is 17 residues. Trimming took 5 bases from V and 2 from J; bases not matched to a gene: 5. Per the germline V gene, CDR1 is KGHDR and CDR2 is SFDVKD.

The chain couples TRBV28 to TRBJ1-1, with unresolved D. The CDR3 runs 16 residues. Trimming pared 4 bases from V and 1 base from J, leaving 16 bases between. CDR1 is MDHEN and CDR2 is SYDVKM in the germline V gene. CDR3 bases: TGTGCCAGCAGTTCGTCGAGTTTACCGTCGAACACTGAAGCTTTCTTT. This sequence encodes CASSSSSLPSNTEAFF.

There are a few counts of this clonotype. V and J are TRBV18 and TRBJ2-7; D unclear. The V end was cut by 1 base, the J end by 3 bases, with 7 bases between. The length of the CDR3 is 13 residues. Germline values: CDR1 KGHSH, CDR2 LQKENI. CDR3 DNA sequence: TGTGCCAGCTCACCACGAAGTAACTACGAGCAGTACTTC. This encodes CASSPRSNYEQYF.

The chain carries TRBV7-2 and TRBJ2-4; 9 bases line up with TRBD2. The CDR3 has 15 amino acids. V shed 8 bases, J shed 9 bases, and the junction held 14 bases outside the gene matches. Germline V CDR1 and CDR2: SGHTA, FQGNSA. This CDR3 is CASAQDPSGIPIQYF. The CDR3 coding sequence is TGTGCCAGCGCCCAGGACCCTAGCGGGATTCCCATTCAGTACTTC.

The chain employs TRBV20-1 and TRBJ2-7, with TRBD2 matching over 7 bases. Germline CDR1 is DFQATT and CDR2 is SNEGSKA (reference sequence). There are 16 residues in the CDR3. V was clipped by 3 bases and J by 3 bases; unmatched bases: 14. The CDR3 DNA follows: TGCAGTGCTAGCGGGCCAGCGGGGTCATCGGTCTACGAGCAGTACTTC. Amino acid sequence: CSASGPAGSSVYEQYF.

In this sample, this clonotype turned up a few times. V is TRBV18 and J is TRBJ2-7; possibly TRBD1 for D (5 bases). The CDR3 loop spans 11 amino acids. Trimming took 4 bases from V and 6 from J, leaving 7 bases between them. CDR1 and CDR2 from the germline V gene are KGHSH and LQKENI. The CDR3 DNA reads as TGTGCCAGCTCACAGGGGTTCGAGCAGTACTTC. Translating gives CASSQGFEQYF.

The V gene is TRBV10-3, the J gene TRBJ1-4; maybe TRBD1 (6 bases). CDR1 ENHRY and CDR2 SYGVKD come from the germline V gene. The CDR3 runs 15 residues. The V end lost 6 bases, the J end lost 2 bases, and 13 bases lay between the germline ends. In DNA, the CDR3 is TGTGCCATCAGGGCGGCAGGGGCCACTAATGAAAAACTGTTTTTT. Encoded protein: CAIRAAGATNEKLFF.

This clonotype was seen more than once but under ten times. The chain joins TRBV7-9 to TRBJ2-2, with a tentative D call TRBD2 (6 bases). V lost 3 bases and J lost 2, with 10 bases in between. The CDR3 extends over 15 amino acids. CDR1 and CDR2 from the germline V gene are SEHNR and FQNEAQ (reference sequence). CDR3 DNA sequence: TGTGCCAGCAGCTTCCTAGCGTCTAACACCGGGGAGCTGTTTTTT. It encodes CASSFLASNTGELFF.

CDR3 nucleotides: TGCAGTGCTACGGACAGGGATCTTTACGAGCAGTACTTC. This sequence encodes CSATDRDLYEQYF. The V gene is TRBV20-1, the J gene TRBJ2-7, with TRBD1 matching 8 bases. The length of the CDR3 is 13 residues. Germline CDR1 is DFQATT and CDR2 is SNEGSKA (reference sequence). V shed 4 bases and J 4 bases; nucleotides not matched to a gene: 6.

The table lists this clonotype with a few counts. The chain has TRBV29-1 and TRBJ2-5; 9 bases are a match to TRBD1. The J call is uncertain, as TRBJ2-7 better fits the DNA end. Germline values: CDR1 SQVTM, CDR2 ANQGSEA. The CDR3 runs 14 residues. CDR3 sequence: CSVLDRGNTYEQYF. As DNA, the CDR3 is TGCAGCGTTCTGGACAGGGGAAATACCTACGAGCAGTACTTC.

Notes on this clonotype: At one boundary the junction diverges from the germline segment, which might be a read error. The J gene is TRBJ2-5, the V gene TRBV10-3, with D possibly being TRBD2 (5 bases). Germline V lookup: CDR1 ENHRY, CDR2 SYGVKD. The CDR3 runs to 12 residues. Written as DNA, the CDR3 is TGTGCCGCATCGACTACTAAAGACACCCAGTACTTC. The encoded protein is CAASTTKDTQYF.

This chain connects TRBV10-3 to TRBJ2-6; 7 nucleotides agree with TRBD1. J gave up 2 bases and V 2 bases, and 3 bases lay outside the gene matches. The germline gives CDR1 ENHRY, CDR2 SYGVKD. The CDR3 length is 16 residues. As DNA, the CDR3 is TGTGCCATCAGTGAGGGGACAGTGCCTGGGGCCAACGTCCTGACTTTC. Translation: CAISEGTVPGANVLTF.

The chain recombines TRBV20-1 with TRBJ2-5; D may be TRBD2 (7 bases). V was trimmed by 6 bases and J by 0 bases, leaving 17 bases between them. Germline loops: CDR1 DFQATT, CDR2 SNEGSKA (reference sequence). This CDR3 contains 15 residues. CDR3 sequence (DNA): TGCAGTGCCGAGAGGGAGGGGGGGTACCAAGAGACCCAGTACTTC. It translates to CSAEREGGYQETQYF.